The entry below gives a single TCR beta chain sequence along with its context. This sample is part of a study of blood T cell repertoires in COVID-19. On the study more broadly: Sample material is recorded as cDNA or gDNA derived from T cells, B-cell-depleted T cells, or PBMCs.

The protocol was immunoSEQ multiplex PCR, while the TCRdb copy is restricted to in-frame clones and leaves out a portion. The sample has over 75,000 clones, around four fifths seen once. Germline CDR1 reads SGHRS; CDR2 reads YFSETQ. J gave up 0 bases and V 0 bases, and 14 bases lay outside the gene matches. The CDR3 has 20 residues. What was sequenced was peripheral blood. The clonotype comes from a human donor in a cohort sampled during active COVID-19. The V and J genes are TRBV5-1 and TRBJ2-5; 10 positions agree with TRBD1. The CDR3 DNA sequence: TGCGCCAGCAGCTTGGCCTTACGGACAGGGGGTGGCCGGTACCAAGAGACCCAGTACTTC. Its protein is CASSLALRTGGGRYQETQYF.